These 21 T cell receptor beta chains came from one sample sequenced in a study of cytomegalovirus exposure and HLA in healthy donors. Primers for the PCR totalled 60 Vbeta and 13 Jbeta. Only in-frame clones appear in the TCRdb table, and some are missing; sequencing was by immunoSEQ multiplex PCR. This table holds roughly 70,000 clones, 65% to 70% found once. Sample: PBMCs. The receptors here all came from a male donor in good health and CMV-seropositive.

The chain joins TRBV5-5 to TRBJ1-4; the match to TRBD1 covers 7 bases. Germline V lookup: CDR1 SGHKS, CDR2 YYEKEE (reference sequence). The CDR3 is 14 residues long. Losses at the gene ends were 4 bases for V and 8 bases for J; bases not matched to a gene: 8. This chain's CDR3 is CASSMDRWGEKLFF. The CDR3 DNA sequence: TGTGCCAGCAGCATGGACAGGTGGGGCGAAAAACTGTTTTTT. The variable domain in full, completed from reference TRBV5-5 and TRBJ1-4, reads DAGVTQSPTHLIKTRGQQVTLRCSPISGHKSVSWYQQVLGQGPQFIFQYYEKEERGRGNFPDRFSARQFPNYSSELNVNALLLGDSALYLCASSMDRWGEKLFFGSGTQLSVL.

This chain joins TRBV7-9 and TRBJ2-6; TRBD2 matches at 16 bases. J lost 1 base, V lost 4 bases, and 1 base had no gene match. CDR1 SEHNR and CDR2 FQNEAQ come from the germline V gene (reference sequence). The CDR3 length is 18 residues. DNA for the CDR3: TGTGCCAGCAGCTCGGGACTAGCGGGGGGGTCTGGGGCCAACGTCCTGACTTTC. This translates into CASSSGLAGGSGANVLTF. The full variable domain, with the rest looked up from reference TRBV7-9 and TRBJ2-6, is DTGVSQNPRHKITKRGQNVTFRCDPISEHNRLYWYRQTLGQGPEFLTYFQNEAQLEKSRLLSDRFSAERPKGSFSTLEIQRTEQGDSAMYLCASSSGLAGGSGANVLTFGAGSRLTVL.

This clone was found a few times. The chain couples TRBV9 to TRBJ2-3; TRBD2 matches at 8 bases. The ends lost 0 bases at V and 3 bases at J; junction bases unmatched: 3. Germline CDR1 SGDLS, CDR2 YYNGEE. This CDR3 spans 15 amino acids. Here the CDR3 DNA reads TGTGCCAGCAGCGTAGGGGGCGGGAGGACAGATACGCAGTATTTT. Residues: CASSVGGGRTDTQYF.

This clone was detected only a few times. CDR3 sequence: CASSPRTGAGNTEAFF. The CDR3 region has the DNA TGCGCCAGCAGCCCCCGGACAGGGGCTGGGAACACTGAAGCTTTCTTT. V is TRBV5-1 and J is TRBJ1-1; 9 nucleotides align to TRBD1. The CDR3 length is 16 residues. Trimming took 4 bases from V and 1 from J; bases not matched to a gene: 8. The germline gives CDR1 SGHRS, CDR2 YFSETQ.

The count of this clone is one. J is TRBJ1-2 and V is TRBV5-1; the D gene is possibly TRBD1 (5 bases). The CDR3 is made up of 14 amino acids. Germline CDR1 reads SGHRS; CDR2 reads YFSETQ. V was trimmed by 4 bases and J by 13 bases, leaving 23 bases between them. The CDR3 here is CASSDQSLEGASTF. CDR3 coding DNA: TGCGCCAGCAGCGACCAGAGCCTTGAAGGGGCTAGCACCTTC.

There are a few counts of this clone. V and J are TRBV12-5 and TRBJ1-6, with 8 positions matching TRBD1. CDR1 is LGHNT and CDR2 is FRNRAP in the germline V gene. V dropped 5 bases and J dropped 4; count of bases not matched to a gene: 10. The CDR3 has 17 amino acids. The CDR3 region is CASGGGQETPYNSPLHF. CDR3 DNA sequence: TGTGCTAGTGGTGGGGGACAGGAAACACCTTATAATTCACCCCTCCACTTT.

The rearrangement uses TRBV7-2 and TRBJ2-7; 8 nucleotides agree with TRBD2. The CDR3 contains 16 residues. V lost 3 bases, J lost 2 bases, and 9 bases stayed unmatched. Germline V gives CDR1 SGHTA, CDR2 FQGNSA. The CDR3: CASSLYAGGTTYEQYF. CDR3 bases: TGTGCCAGCAGCTTGTACGCGGGAGGTACCACCTACGAGCAGTACTTC.

The CDR3 loop reads CASSQGAGRPNYGYTF. CDR3 coding DNA: TGTGCCAGCAGCCAGGGGGCGGGTCGGCCGAACTATGGCTACACCTTC. This chain joins TRBV7-9 and TRBJ1-2; 8 bases match TRBD1. The CDR3 consists of 16 residues. V was clipped by 5 bases and J by 2 bases; unmatched bases: 10. Germline-derived CDR1 and CDR2 are SEHNR and FQNEAQ (reference sequence).

The chain joins TRBV18 to TRBJ1-1; 7 bases are a match to TRBD1. V shed 2 bases, J shed 1 base, and the junction held 7 bases outside the gene matches. The CDR3 is made up of 16 amino acids. Germline-derived CDR1 and CDR2 are KGHSH and LQKENI. The CDR3 region has the DNA TGTGCCAGCTCACCAAGTAACAGGGGAAGGAACACTGAAGCTTTCTTT. Translating it yields CASSPSNRGRNTEAFF.

This chain connects TRBV11-3 to TRBJ2-1; D is perhaps TRBD2 (5 bases). V was trimmed by 8 bases and J by 7 bases, leaving 18 bases between them. From germline, CDR1 is SGHNT and CDR2 YENEEA. The CDR3 is 14 amino acids. The CDR3 nucleotides are TGTGCCAGCGGGCGAGAGGGTGCTCGAAATGAGCAGTTCTTC. Translation gives CASGREGARNEQFF.

This clone has a count of ten or more. The chain carries TRBV4-2 and TRBJ1-4, with 7 bases identical to TRBD1. The CDR3 loop spans 13 amino acids. Trimming took 6 bases from V and 3 from J; bases not matched to a gene: 1. Germline V gene sequence: CDR1 LGHNA, CDR2 YNFKEQ. CDR3 sequence reads: CASRTGPNEKLFF. The CDR3 nucleotides read TGTGCCAGCAGGACAGGGCCTAATGAAAAACTGTTTTTT.

This clone has more than one count but fewer than ten. CDR3 protein: CASKESTDTQYF. The CDR3 DNA sequence: TGTGCCAGCAAAGAGAGCACAGATACGCAGTATTTT. The gene calls are TRBV11-2 and TRBJ2-3; D not resolved. This CDR3 spans 12 amino acids. V lost 7 bases and J lost 0, with 5 bases in between. CDR1 SGHAT and CDR2 FQNNGV come from the germline V gene.

This chain joins TRBV5-6 and TRBJ1-1; 7 nucleotides match TRBD1. CDR1 and CDR2 (germline): SGHDT, YYEEEE. The V segment lost 4 bases and the J segment 5 bases; nucleotides outside the gene matches: 5. The CDR3 consists of 13 residues. The CDR3 loop is CASSATGFTEAFF. The CDR3 region has the DNA TGTGCCAGCAGCGCGACAGGGTTTACTGAAGCTTTCTTT. Full variable domain (outside the CDR3, taken from reference TRBV5-6 and TRBJ1-1): DAGVTQSPTHLIKTRGQQVTLRCSPKSGHDTVSWYQQALGQGPQFIFQYYEEEERQRGNFPDRFSGHQFPNYSSELNVNALLLGDSALYLCASSATGFTEAFFGQGTRLTVV.

The J gene is TRBJ2-2, the V gene TRBV5-8, with D perhaps TRBD1 (5 bases). V was clipped by 2 bases and J by 7 bases, with 9 bases between them. The V gene's germline CDR1 is SGHTS and CDR2 YDEGEE. The CDR3 sequence is 13 residues long. The CDR3 is CASSLTGSGELFF. As DNA, the CDR3 is TGTGCCAGCAGCTTAACAGGAAGCGGGGAGCTGTTTTTT.

V usage is TRBV29-1 and J usage is TRBJ2-3; D not resolved. Trimming stripped 4 bases from V and 2 bases from J, with 13 bases between. Germline V lookup: CDR1 SQVTM, CDR2 ANQGSEA. The CDR3 totals 14 residues. The CDR3 sequence is CSVGGSSSTDTQYF. The CDR3 bases are TGCAGCGTTGGTGGTAGTTCTTCCACAGATACGCAGTATTTT.

V and J are TRBV6-5 and TRBJ1-2; 7 positions agree with TRBD1. The germline gives CDR1 MNHEY, CDR2 SVGAGI. The V gene end was trimmed by 2 bases and the J gene end by 8 bases; junction bases not matched to a gene: 5. The CDR3 runs to 13 residues. In nucleotides, the CDR3 is TGTGCCAGCAGTTACCCCACAGGGGCCGGCTACACCTTC. Protein: CASSYPTGAGYTF.

The chain joins TRBV5-1 to TRBJ2-2; 10 positions agree with TRBD1. CDR1 and CDR2 from the germline V gene are SGHRS and YFSETQ. V trimming: 2 bases; J trimming: 2 bases; junction bases outside the gene matches: 12. This CDR3 spans 19 amino acids. The CDR3 sequence: CASSLFSSGTGDNTGELFF. The CDR3 coding sequence is TGCGCCAGCAGCTTATTTTCCTCCGGGACAGGGGACAACACCGGGGAGCTGTTTTTT.

The chain carries TRBV6-1 and TRBJ2-5; TRBD1 might be the D (6 bases). The CDR3 covers 15 residues. V was trimmed by 5 bases and J by 2 bases, leaving 15 bases between them. CDR1 and CDR2 from the germline V gene are MNHNS and SASEGT. The CDR3 DNA reads TGTGCCAGCAGTAAAAACAGGGACCCTCAAGAGACCCAGTACTTC. Protein sequence: CASSKNRDPQETQYF.

The rearrangement joins TRBV29-1 to TRBJ1-2; D gene unclear. The CDR3 has 11 amino acids. Trimming took off 2 bases at V and 8 bases at J, with 9 bases between the two ends. Germline V gene lookup returns CDR1 SQVTM and CDR2 ANQGSEA. The CDR3 sequence: CSVEIQNGYTF. CDR3 nucleotides: TGCAGCGTTGAAATCCAGAACGGCTACACCTTC. Variable domain in full (rest from reference TRBV29-1 and TRBJ1-2): SAVISQKPSRDICQRGTSLTIQCQVDSQVTMMFWYRQQPGQSLTLIATANQGSEATYESGFVIDKFPISRPNLTFSTLTVSNMSPEDSSIYLCSVEIQNGYTFGSGTRLTVV.

About this clone: The same CDR3 arises from other DNA sequences in this sample as well. The chain is built from TRBV27 and TRBJ2-1; 11 bases fit TRBD2. The CDR3 consists of 15 residues. The ends lost 4 bases at V and 4 bases at J; junction bases unmatched: 3. CDR1 is MNHEY, CDR2 SMNVEV, per germline (reference sequence). The CDR3 here is CASSSGLAAYNEQFF. The CDR3 DNA sequence: TGTGCCAGCAGTTCGGGACTAGCGGCATACAATGAGCAGTTCTTC.

The chain links TRBV30 to TRBJ1-2, with 7 positions matching TRBD1. The length of the CDR3 is 12 residues. Unmatched junction bases numbered 4, after V lost 5 bases and J lost 4 bases. Germline CDR1 reads GTSNPN; CDR2 reads SVGIG (reference sequence). This chain's CDR3 is CAWETGSYGYTF. In DNA, the CDR3 is TGTGCCTGGGAGACAGGGTCCTATGGCTACACCTTC. Full variable domain (outside the CDR3, taken from reference TRBV30 and TRBJ1-2): SQTIHQWPATLVQPVGSPLSLECTVEGTSNPNLYWYRQAAGRGLQLLFYSVGIGQISSEVPQNLSASRPQDRQFILSSKKLLLSDSGFYLCAWETGSYGYTFGSGTRLTVV.